The rows below give T cell receptor beta chains drawn from one sample of a study of cytomegalovirus exposure and HLA in healthy donors. Sequenced by immunoSEQ multiplex PCR; TCRdb stores in-frame clones only, minus some. The sample yields approximately 140,000 clones, about 80% seen once. The sequenced material came from PBMCs. The receptors were sampled from a man in his forties or fifties in good health and CMV-seropositive. CDR3s include the opening cysteine and the closing phenylalanine or tryptophan. Fields, in order: clone size, D gene, V gene, J gene, CDR3 protein, CDR3 DNA. A D gene is named only where the DNA matches it firmly. Clone size appears in some rows only: once, few, many, or a class for an expanded clone.

.	.	TRBV12-5	TRBJ1-2	CASGLVMGAGANYGYTF	TGTGCTAGTGGTTTGGTAATGGGGGCAGGGGCTAACTATGGCTACACCTTC
.	.	TRBV7-9	TRBJ1-5	CASRFSRQGCQPQHF	TGTGCCAGCAGATTTTCCCGTCAGGGATGTCAGCCCCAGCATTTT
once	.	TRBV2	TRBJ2-7	CASTQVHRASYEQYF	TGTGCCAGCACCCAGGTCCACAGGGCCTCCTACGAGCAGTACTTC
few	.	TRBV18	TRBJ2-3	CASSIRLEISDTQYF	TGTGCCAGCTCAATACGGCTAGAAATATCAGATACGCAGTATTTT
.	.	TRBV2	TRBJ1-1	CASSDVQGTEAFF	TGTGCCAGCAGTGATGTCCAGGGCACTGAAGCTTTCTTT
few	TRBD2	TRBV9	TRBJ2-1	CASSVKPQRGIYNEQFF	TGTGCCAGCAGCGTAAAACCCCAGCGGGGGATCTACAATGAGCAGTTCTTC
.	TRBD1	TRBV7-8	TRBJ1-4	CASSLAGQGNEKLFF	TGTGCCAGCAGCTTAGCGGGACAGGGTAATGAAAAACTGTTTTTT
once	TRBD1	TRBV10-3	TRBJ1-2	CAITSRDSYGYTF	TGTGCCATCACCTCCAGGGACAGCTATGGCTACACCTTC
.	TRBD1	TRBV2	TRBJ2-7	CASSESRTGRYEQYF	TGTGCCAGCAGTGAGTCGAGGACAGGAAGGTACGAGCAGTACTTC
.	.	TRBV9	TRBJ2-7	CASSPGGQLSSYEQYF	TGTGCCAGCAGCCCCGGAGGACAGTTAAGCTCCTACGAGCAGTACTTC
.	TRBD1	TRBV14	TRBJ1-6	CASSLWTGGNSPLHF	TGTGCCAGCAGCCTTTGGACAGGGGGGAATTCACCCCTCCACTTT
.	TRBD1	TRBV5-1	TRBJ2-2	CASSPQGATGELFF	TGCGCCAGCAGCCCTCAGGGGGCCACCGGGGAGCTGTTTTTT
.	TRBD1	TRBV7-8	TRBJ1-5	CASSHGTGGQPQHF	TGTGCCAGCAGCCATGGGACAGGGGGACAGCCCCAGCATTTT
.	.	TRBV6-9	TRBJ2-7	CASSCRQSRDYEQYF	TGTGCCAGCAGTTGTCGTCAATCCCGGGACTACGAGCAGTACTTC
.	TRBD1	TRBV30	TRBJ1-1	CAWNRDRLNTEAFF	TGTGCCTGGAACCGGGACAGGCTGAACACTGAAGCTTTCTTT
.	.	TRBV30	TRBJ2-1	CAWSAGGTLQFF	TGTGCCTGGAGTGCAGGGGGGACTCTCCAGTTCTTC
.	.	TRBV18	TRBJ2-7	CASSPPPMRSSYEQYF	TGTGCCAGCTCACCACCGCCAATGCGGAGCTCCTACGAGCAGTACTTC
.	TRBD2	TRBV19	TRBJ2-5	CASSISGRAGETQYF	TGTGCCAGTAGTATTAGCGGGAGGGCAGGAGAGACCCAGTACTTC
.	TRBD1	TRBV29-1	TRBJ1-2	CSVEVRFRGPGSYGYTF	TGCAGCGTTGAAGTACGTTTCAGGGGGCCGGGGAGCTATGGCTACACCTTC
.	TRBD1	TRBV30	TRBJ1-5	CAWSDGTGVQPQHF	TGTGCCTGGAGTGACGGGACAGGGGTACAGCCCCAGCATTTT
.	TRBD2	TRBV4-2	TRBJ2-1	CASSQDLEREIEVYEQFF	TGTGCCAGCAGCCAAGACCTCGAGCGGGAAATAGAGGTATATGAGCAGTTCTTC
.	.	TRBV9	TRBJ1-4	CASSVGGYATNEKLFF	TGTGCCAGCAGCGTTGGCGGCTATGCAACTAATGAAAAACTGTTTTTT
.	.	TRBV29-1	TRBJ2-7	CSAFSAGRYEQYF	TGCAGCGCCTTTAGCGCAGGTCGCTACGAGCAGTACTTC
.	.	TRBV5-1	TRBJ2-1	CASSLDSGSYNEQFF	TGCGCCAGCAGCTTGGATTCGGGCTCCTACAATGAGCAGTTCTTC
.	TRBD2	TRBV4-2	TRBJ2-7	CASSQSTSEISYEQYF	TGTGCCAGCAGCCAAAGCACTAGCGAGATCTCCTACGAGCAGTACTTC
.	TRBD2	TRBV4-2	TRBJ2-7	CASSQDRSGRNEQYF	TGTGCCAGCAGCCAAGATCGTAGCGGGAGAAACGAGCAGTACTTC
.	.	TRBV27	TRBJ1-5	CASSLMGRFQPQHF	TGTGCCAGCAGTTTAATGGGGAGGTTTCAGCCCCAGCATTTT
.	TRBD1	TRBV9	TRBJ2-7	CASSVGQGFSYEQYF	TGTGCCAGCAGCGTGGGACAGGGCTTTTCCTACGAGCAGTACTTC
few	TRBD2	TRBV5-1	TRBJ2-1	CASSALASNYNEQFF	TGCGCCAGCAGCGCACTAGCGTCGAACTACAATGAGCAGTTCTTC
.	TRBD2	TRBV5-1	TRBJ2-5	CASSLGDMLAGGTETQYF	TGCGCCAGCAGCTTGGGTGATATGCTAGCGGGGGGCACGGAGACCCAGTACTTC
.	TRBD2	TRBV5-6	TRBJ2-3	CASSGLGRGYTDTQYF	TGTGCCAGCAGCGGACTGGGGCGGGGGTACACAGATACGCAGTATTTT
.	TRBD1	TRBV7-8	TRBJ1-4	CASSFLTGSGEKLFF	TGTGCCAGCAGCTTTTTGACAGGGAGCGGTGAAAAACTGTTTTTT
.	.	TRBV6-1	TRBJ1-1	CASSETAPSGTEAFF	TGTGCCAGCAGTGAAACAGCCCCCAGCGGCACTGAAGCTTTCTTT
.	TRBD1	TRBV18	TRBJ2-4	CASSPPVRGMIMGAKNIQYF	TGTGCCAGCTCACCACCGGTCAGGGGGATGATTATGGGGGCCAAAAACATTCAGTACTTC